The clone carrying this TCR beta chain was observed a few times. In making TCR cDNA, 5'RACE template switching added a universal primer site and UMIs to it. Via MiXCR, TCRdb re-called the 5' RACE reads, giving one row per CDR3 protein. The table has around 500,000 distinct CDR3 sequences, just over 20% seen once. This entry is derived from a study of T cells after yellow fever vaccination. This specimen consisted of PBMCs, obtained roughly 23 days after the first yellow fever vaccination. This clonotype originated in a man younger than 35 who received the YFV17D yellow fever vaccine.

In DNA, the CDR3 is TGCAGCGTTGCTGGGGCCAACGTCCTGACTTTC. Encoded protein: CSVAGANVLTF. The chain combines TRBV29-1 with TRBJ2-6; no clear D gene. Germline lookup yields CDR1 SQVTM and CDR2 ANQGSEA. Trimming took 4 bases from V and 2 from J, leaving 0 bases between them. There are 11 residues in the CDR3.